This entry is about one T cell receptor (beta chain). What it binds is not known. The data were produced by immunoSEQ multiplex PCR, yet TCRdb's version contains in-frame clones alone and is incomplete. The sample holds tens of thousands of clones, just over 85% seen once. This sample stems from a study of T cells in localized non-small cell lung cancer. Study findings and constraints: Tumor showed lower T cell clonality than uninvolved adjacent lung, where it was highest. Sequencing involved a lone tumor region, leaving heterogeneity possible.

Germline assignment: CDR1 ENHRY and CDR2 SYGVKD. The CDR3 totals 13 residues. With 8 bases clipped from V and 4 bases from J, the junction kept 7 bases outside the gene matches. The source is a male donor older than 55 with stage III squamous cell lung carcinoma. Specimen: peripheral blood, collected before any cancer treatment. The gene calls are TRBV10-3 and TRBJ2-5; 7 positions agree with TRBD2. This CDR3 is CAIREASGETQYF. The CDR3 coding sequence is TGTGCCATCCGAGAAGCTAGCGGAGAGACCCAGTACTTC.